The rows below give T cell receptor beta chains drawn from one sample of a study of T cells after posttransplantation cyclophosphamide. Sequenced by immunoSEQ multiplex PCR; TCRdb stores in-frame clones only, minus some. The table lists around 8,700 clones, no singletons, with 6% in the top ten. This specimen consisted of PBMCs, obtained after an allogeneic stem cell transplant with post-transplant cyclophosphamide. All receptors come from a male patient aged 25 to 39 who received an allogeneic stem cell transplant from an unrelated donor, was CMV-positive, and had acute and chronic GVHD. A share of the T cells may be of graft donor origin. CDR3s include the opening cysteine and the closing phenylalanine or tryptophan. Clone size is given as how often the clone was seen (once, few, many) or a class if it is expanded.

j_gene: TRBJ2-7; abundance: many; v_gene: TRBV7-2; CDR3aa: CASSLRTSTEQYF
j_gene: TRBJ2-7; abundance: many; v_gene: TRBV14; CDR3aa: CASSQAGGATYEQYF
j_gene: TRBJ2-3; abundance: medium-sized; v_gene: TRBV24-1; CDR3aa: CATGHTGGRGDTQYF
j_gene: TRBJ2-4; abundance: medium-sized; v_gene: TRBV10-3; CDR3aa: CAIRRDSRNIQYF
j_gene: TRBJ2-1; abundance: many; v_gene: TRBV7-2; CDR3aa: CASTPPGLAGSNEQFF
j_gene: TRBJ2-3; abundance: many; v_gene: TRBV7-7; CDR3aa: CASSRGLAGGPDTQYF
j_gene: TRBJ2-3; abundance: many; v_gene: TRBV5-1; CDR3aa: CASSLSGRVDTQYF
j_gene: TRBJ1-5; abundance: many; v_gene: TRBV6-2/TRBV6-3; CDR3aa: CASSLQGRAQHF
j_gene: TRBJ1-1; abundance: many; v_gene: TRBV6-5; CDR3aa: CASSYDRRENTEAFF
j_gene: TRBJ2-7; abundance: many; v_gene: TRBV7-2; CDR3aa: CASSATTEYEQYF
j_gene: TRBJ1-5; abundance: many; v_gene: TRBV7-3; CDR3aa: CASSPNPWDSSNQPQHF
j_gene: TRBJ2-3; abundance: few; v_gene: TRBV9; CDR3aa: CASSAGGGTRIDTQYF
j_gene: TRBJ1-2; abundance: many; v_gene: TRBV12-3/TRBV12-4; CDR3aa: CASSLGAGVRSYGYTF